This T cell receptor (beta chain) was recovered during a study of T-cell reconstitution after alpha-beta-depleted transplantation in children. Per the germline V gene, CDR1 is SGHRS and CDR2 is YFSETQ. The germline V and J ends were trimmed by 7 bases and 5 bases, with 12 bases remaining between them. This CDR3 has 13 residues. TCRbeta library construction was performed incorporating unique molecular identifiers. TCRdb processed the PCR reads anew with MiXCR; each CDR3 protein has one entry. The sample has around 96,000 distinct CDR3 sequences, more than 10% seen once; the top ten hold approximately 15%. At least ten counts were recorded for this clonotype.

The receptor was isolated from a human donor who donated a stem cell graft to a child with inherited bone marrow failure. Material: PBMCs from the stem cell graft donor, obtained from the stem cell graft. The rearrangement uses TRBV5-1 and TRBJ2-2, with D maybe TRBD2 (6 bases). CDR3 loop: CASRTEGTGELFF. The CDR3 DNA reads TGCGCCAGCCGGACGGAGGGAACCGGGGAGCTGTTTTTT.